These 20 T cell receptor beta chains were all obtained from the same sample, sequenced in a study of blood T cell repertoires in COVID-19. Using immunoSEQ multiplex PCR, the repertoire was profiled, and TCRdb retains in-frame clones only, with some absent. The sample lists fewer than 250,000 clones; around nine tenths were seen once. Sequencing was done on a sample of peripheral blood. These receptors were taken from a man aged 60 to 69 with COVID-19, enrolled during active disease.

This chain uses TRBV30 with TRBJ1-4; TRBD1 aligns across 8 bases. The CDR3 extends over 15 amino acids. Germline CDR1 GTSNPN, CDR2 SVGIG (reference sequence). V was pared by 1 base and J by 6 bases, with 7 bases of the junction left unmatched. The CDR3 protein is CAWSGRQGLDEKLFF. In nucleotides, the CDR3 is TGTGCCTGGAGTGGCCGACAGGGGCTTGATGAAAAACTGTTTTTT.

The CDR3 DNA reads as TGTGCCAGCAGCCCAACCGACAGCCAATACACTGAAGCTTTCTTT. Encoded protein: CASSPTDSQYTEAFF. The chain carries TRBV11-2 and TRBJ1-1, with TRBD1 as a possible D gene (5 bases). The CDR3 is 15 residues long. In germline, CDR1 is SGHAT, CDR2 FQNNGV. V dropped 5 bases and J dropped 3 bases, with 16 bases sitting between them.

The rearrangement joins TRBV6-8 to TRBJ1-3; D may be TRBD1 (6 bases). CDR3 length: 17 amino acids. V was trimmed by 4 bases and J by 0 bases, leaving 16 bases between them. Germline V gene sequence: CDR1 MNHGY, CDR2 SAAAGT. In DNA form, the CDR3 reads TGTGCCAGCAGTTTACCTTGTAGACAGGACTCTGGAAACACCATATATTTT. Translation gives CASSLPCRQDSGNTIYF.

V and J are TRBV6-5 and TRBJ2-6; possible D gene TRBD2, 5 bases. This CDR3 comprises 15 residues. Germline assignment: CDR1 MNHEY and CDR2 SVGAGI. Trimming took 8 bases from V and 0 from J, leaving 11 bases between them. CDR3 nucleotide sequence: TGTGCCAGCGGCCTTAGCGACTCTGGGGCCAACGTCCTGACTTTC. Translated: CASGLSDSGANVLTF.

Only one count was recorded for this clone. The chain joins TRBV5-8 to TRBJ1-5; 7 bases line up with TRBD1. The CDR3 is 13 amino acids. CDR1 and CDR2 (germline): SGHTS, YDEGEE. The V and J ends lost 5 bases and 9 bases, in that order; junction bases with no gene match: 8. The CDR3 reads CASSSTQGGPQHF. CDR3 nucleotides: TGTGCCAGCAGTTCCACCCAGGGGGGGCCCCAGCATTTT.

The chain's CDR3 is CASSKDNRGGQYF. The CDR3 DNA reads TGTGCCAGCAGCAAAGATAACAGGGGCGGGCAGTACTTC. The chain couples TRBV21-1 to TRBJ2-7; no check of the table's D call, TRBD1, against the DNA was made. TRBV21-1 counts as a pseudogene. This CDR3 region has 13 residues.

V gene TRBV3-1 (or the pseudogene TRBV3-2) combines with J gene TRBJ1-3; 8 bases match TRBD1. CDR1 and CDR2 from the germline V gene are LGHDT and YNNKEL (reference sequence). Trimming took 1 base from V and 4 from J; bases not matched to a gene: 6. The length of the CDR3 is 16 residues. The CDR3 spells CASSQGRTGPGNTIYF. The DNA for the CDR3 is TGTGCCAGCAGCCAAGGCCGGACAGGGCCGGGAAACACCATATATTTT.

The chain has TRBV6-5 and TRBJ2-1, with 8 bases lining up with TRBD2. The CDR3 runs to 15 residues. Trimming removed 7 bases from V and 7 bases from J; junction bases left unmatched: 12. CDR1 and CDR2 from the germline V gene are MNHEY and SVGAGI. This CDR3 is CASNPGGALINEQFF. Written as DNA, the CDR3 is TGTGCCAGCAATCCGGGGGGGGCGCTGATTAATGAGCAGTTCTTC.

V gene TRBV5-4 combines with J gene TRBJ2-7; the match to TRBD2 covers 9 bases. Germline V gives CDR1 SGHNT, CDR2 YYREEE (reference sequence). Losses at the gene ends were 2 bases for V and 2 bases for J; bases not matched to a gene: 8. The CDR3 spans 16 residues. The CDR3 loop reads CASSLAGGRGPYEQYF. The CDR3 DNA sequence: TGTGCCAGCAGCTTAGCGGGGGGAAGAGGCCCCTACGAGCAGTACTTC. Combining the CDR3 with reference TRBV5-4 and TRBJ2-7 gives the whole variable domain ETGVTQSPTHLIKTRGQQVTLRCSSQSGHNTVSWYQQALGQGPQFIFQYYREEENGRGNFPPRFSGLQFPNYSSELNVNALELDDSALYLCASSLAGGRGPYEQYFGPGTRLTVT.

The chain employs TRBV4-1 and TRBJ2-7, with 10 bases that match TRBD2. V trimming: 0 bases; J trimming: 2 bases; junction bases outside the gene matches: 7. From germline, CDR1 is MGHRA and CDR2 YSYEKL. The CDR3 consists of 17 residues. The CDR3 reads CASSQESLAGVAYEQYF. The CDR3 coding sequence is TGCGCCAGCAGCCAAGAATCCCTAGCGGGGGTCGCCTACGAGCAGTACTTC.

This clone turned up a few times. The chain carries TRBV30 and TRBJ1-1; D remains ambiguous. Germline V gene sequence: CDR1 GTSNPN, CDR2 SVGIG (reference sequence). The CDR3 consists of 13 residues. V lost 3 bases, J lost 2 bases, and 10 bases lay in between. The CDR3 sequence is CAWRWRENTEAFF. The CDR3 coding sequence is TGTGCCTGGAGATGGAGGGAAAACACTGAAGCTTTCTTT.

The chain carries TRBV19 and TRBJ2-1, with 8 bases that match TRBD2. CDR3 length: 18 residues. Germline V gene lookup returns CDR1 LNHDA and CDR2 SQIVND (reference sequence). The J segment lost 3 bases and the V segment lost 0 bases, leaving 10 bases of the junction unmatched. Here the CDR3 reads CASSIEGSGLANYNEQFF. In DNA, the CDR3 is TGTGCCAGTAGTATAGAGGGGTCCGGACTAGCTAACTACAATGAGCAGTTCTTC.

V usage is TRBV6-5 and J usage is TRBJ1-2, with 9 bases lining up with TRBD1. The germline V gene encodes CDR1 MNHEY and CDR2 SVGAGI. The CDR3 is 13 amino acids. The junction had 3 bases not matched to a gene; V was cut back by 2 bases and J by 8 bases. The CDR3 nucleotides read TGTGCCAGCAGTTACGGGACAGGGCAGGGCTACACCTTC. Protein: CASSYGTGQGYTF.

This rearrangement joins TRBV14 to TRBJ2-2, with TRBD1 matching 12 bases. The CDR3 loop spans 17 amino acids. V shed 8 bases, J shed 4 bases, and the junction held 11 bases outside the gene matches. Germline V gives CDR1 SGHDN, CDR2 FVKESK. CDR3: CASSGTGGPLSTGELFF. The CDR3 region has the DNA TGTGCCAGCTCCGGGACAGGGGGCCCTCTATCCACCGGGGAGCTGTTTTTT.

This chain connects TRBV11-3 to TRBJ1-3; D might be TRBD1 (6 bases). Trimming shortened V by 4 bases and J by 8 bases, and 12 bases separated the two germline ends. CDR3 size: 13 residues. CDR1 SGHNT and CDR2 YENEEA come from the germline V gene. CDR3 nucleotides: TGTGCCAGCAGCTACAGGGCTAAGGACACCATATATTTT. Its protein is CASSYRAKDTIYF.

This chain uses TRBV11-2 with TRBJ2-7; TRBD2 agrees at 8 bases. The J segment lost 6 bases and the V segment lost 0 bases, leaving 22 bases of the junction unmatched. This CDR3 is built from 20 residues. Germline values: CDR1 SGHAT, CDR2 FQNNGV. CDR3 loop: CASSLDLFSGLGRGASEQYF. DNA for the CDR3: TGTGCCAGCAGCTTAGATCTTTTCAGCGGTTTGGGGCGGGGGGCCTCCGAGCAGTACTTC.

The rearrangement joins TRBV19 to TRBJ1-5; D is uncertain. Germline lookup yields CDR1 LNHDA and CDR2 SQIVND (reference sequence). CDR3 length equals 14 residues. Trimming pared 1 base from V and 3 bases from J, leaving 7 bases between. CDR3 amino acids: CASSIVAVNQPQHF. The CDR3 DNA reads TGTGCCAGTAGTATAGTGGCAGTCAATCAGCCCCAGCATTTT.

V and J are TRBV2 and TRBJ2-2; a possible D gene is TRBD1 (6 bases). Trimming pared 6 bases from V and 4 bases from J, leaving 15 bases between. This CDR3 region has 15 residues. The germline CDR1 and CDR2 sequences are SNHLY and FYNNEI. The CDR3: CASSPQGFGTGELFF. In DNA, the CDR3 is TGTGCCAGCAGCCCACAGGGTTTTGGCACCGGGGAGCTGTTTTTT.

The V gene is TRBV3-1 (or the pseudogene TRBV3-2), the J gene TRBJ1-4, with no clear D. The V gene's germline CDR1 is LGHDT and CDR2 YNNKEL (reference sequence). The CDR3 length is 18 residues. Trimming stripped 0 bases from V and 1 base from J, with 15 bases between. CDR3 nucleotides: TGTGCCAGCAGCCAAGATCTTCTCCTCGGAGGAACTAATGAAAAACTGTTTTTT. This codes for CASSQDLLLGGTNEKLFF.

This clone was detected once. V usage is TRBV3-1 (or the pseudogene TRBV3-2) and J usage is TRBJ2-2; TRBD1 matches at 10 bases. V gave up 4 bases and J gave up 6 bases; unmatched junction bases: 5. The length of the CDR3 is 15 residues. Germline V lookup: CDR1 LGHDT, CDR2 YNNKEL (reference sequence). As DNA, the CDR3 is TGTGCCAGCAGCCGCGGACAGGGGGTACCCGGGGAGCTGTTTTTT. Its protein product is CASSRGQGVPGELFF.